This T cell receptor (beta chain) was sequenced in a study of control samples from healthy donors and cancer patients. The germline CDR1 and CDR2 sequences are KGHSH and LQKENI. The CDR3 spans 15 residues. V was shortened by 4 bases and J by 3 bases, with 10 bases between the two germline ends. Some clones are missing from TCRdb's copy, which holds only in-frame ones; the method was immunoSEQ multiplex PCR. Among approximately 49,000 clones listed, approximately 90% were seen once. This clonotype was obtained from a man aged 40-50 years with colorectal cancer. Sequencing used PBMCs. The chain employs TRBV18 and TRBJ2-6; D remains unclear. The CDR3: CASSLSASGANVLTF. As DNA, the CDR3 is TGTGCCAGCTCACTATCCGCGAGTGGGGCCAACGTCCTGACTTTC.